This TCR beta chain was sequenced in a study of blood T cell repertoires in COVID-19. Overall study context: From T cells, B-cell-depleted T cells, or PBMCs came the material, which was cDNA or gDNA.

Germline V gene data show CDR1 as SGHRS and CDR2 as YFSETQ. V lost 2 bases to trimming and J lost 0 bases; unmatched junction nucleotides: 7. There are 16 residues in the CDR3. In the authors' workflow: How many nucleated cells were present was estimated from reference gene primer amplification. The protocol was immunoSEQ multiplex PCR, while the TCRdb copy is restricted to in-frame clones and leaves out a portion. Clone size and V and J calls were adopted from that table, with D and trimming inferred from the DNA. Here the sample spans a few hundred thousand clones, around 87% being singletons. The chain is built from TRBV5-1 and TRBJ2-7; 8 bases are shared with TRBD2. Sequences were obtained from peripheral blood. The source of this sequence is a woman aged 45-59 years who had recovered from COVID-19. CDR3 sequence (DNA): TGCGCCAGCAGCTTCGGCGCGGGGGGCCCCTCCTACGAGCAGTACTTC. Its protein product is CASSFGAGGPSYEQYF.